What follows describes a single TCR beta chain. Its antigen is undetermined. This CDR3 region has 18 residues. This sample is part of a study of T cell repertoires and HLA-DP antigens. For pre-culture CD4+ samples, the target was approximately 200,000 T cell genomes. Libraries were prepared by immunoSEQ multiplex PCR; TCRdb keeps only in-frame clonotypes and omits some of them. The table lists some 89,000 clones, around nine tenths of them singletons. The study's findings and limits: Sorted CD137+ clonality was around 0.38 for both alloantigens, versus approximately 0.04 pre-culture. The CD4+ repertoire was not split into naive and memory.

Negative selection yielded untouched CD4+ T cells of average roughly 98% purity. The specimen sequenced was CD4+ T cells from PBMCs. The chain joins TRBV21-1 to TRBJ2-5; the table calls TRBD1, which could not be checked here. TRBV21-1 corresponds to a pseudogene. This clonotype originated in a man between 45 and 60 years old in good health and CMV-seronegative. The CDR3 protein is CASSKIRTRDRGKETQYF. The CDR3 coding sequence is TGTGCCAGCAGCAAAATAAGGACCAGGGACAGGGGCAAAGAGACCCAGTACTTC.